Listed below are T cell receptor beta chains from one sample, sequenced in a study of identical twins. In TCRdb, the 5' RACE reads were re-called with MiXCR into one record per CDR3 protein. The sample records some 710,000 distinct CDR3 sequences, approximately 6.1% being singletons. The specimen sequenced was naive T cells sorted from blood. All receptors come from a young man in good health. CDR3s include the opening cysteine and the closing phenylalanine or tryptophan. A D gene is named only where the DNA matches it firmly. Clone size, where shown, is once, few, many, or a class for clones that have expanded.

j_call: TRBJ2-3; d_call: .; clone_size: few; v_call: TRBV7-2; cdr3_nt: TGTGCCAGCAGCTCACCCAGGGACTTTAGGCCAGATACGCAGTATTTT; cdr3_aa: CASSSPRDFRPDTQYF
j_call: TRBJ2-1; d_call: TRBD2; clone_size: few; v_call: TRBV6-5; cdr3_nt: TGTGCCAGCAGTTACTCGGGGTCGACTAGCGGGGGGGTACAGGAGCAGTTCTTC; cdr3_aa: CASSYSGSTSGGVQEQFF
j_call: TRBJ2-3; d_call: TRBD2; clone_size: few; v_call: TRBV7-8; cdr3_nt: TGTGCCAGCAGCGCAATAGCGGGGTTCAGTGATACGCAGTATTTT; cdr3_aa: CASSAIAGFSDTQYF
j_call: TRBJ2-1; d_call: .; clone_size: many; v_call: TRBV5-1; cdr3_nt: TGCGCCAGCAGCTGGGGTGGCGGGCCAAGCTCCTACAATGAGCAGTTCTTC; cdr3_aa: CASSWGGGPSSYNEQFF
j_call: TRBJ2-2; d_call: .; clone_size: few; v_call: TRBV4-1; cdr3_nt: TGCGCCAGCAGCCAAGAAGGTTCAGGGGCCGGGGAGCTGTTTTTT; cdr3_aa: CASSQEGSGAGELFF
j_call: TRBJ2-2; d_call: .; clone_size: few; v_call: TRBV11-2; cdr3_nt: TGTGCCAGCAGCCGCTGGGGAGGGAACACCGGGGAGCTGTTTTTT; cdr3_aa: CASSRWGGNTGELFF
j_call: TRBJ2-2; d_call: .; clone_size: .; v_call: TRBV6-5; cdr3_nt: TGTGCCAGCAGTTACGGCCCGTGGGAGGGGGATCACGGGGAGCTGTTTTTT; cdr3_aa: CASSYGPWEGDHGELFF
j_call: TRBJ2-1; d_call: .; clone_size: many; v_call: TRBV4-2; cdr3_nt: TGTGCCAGCAGCCCCTATGAGGGAGGAAGCGGCAATGAGCAGTTCTTC; cdr3_aa: CASSPYEGGSGNEQFF
j_call: TRBJ1-4; d_call: .; clone_size: many; v_call: TRBV5-6; cdr3_nt: TGTGCCAGCAGCACCAGAGCAACTAATGAAAAACTGTTTTTT; cdr3_aa: CASSTRATNEKLFF
j_call: TRBJ2-2; d_call: .; clone_size: .; v_call: TRBV7-2; cdr3_nt: TGTGCCAGCAGCTCCTTACGCTCCACCGGGGAGCTGTTTTTT; cdr3_aa: CASSSLRSTGELFF
j_call: TRBJ1-5; d_call: .; clone_size: many; v_call: TRBV12-3/TRBV12-4; cdr3_nt: TGTGCCAGCAGTTTAGGGGTTTTGGAGGGGCCCCAGCATTTT; cdr3_aa: CASSLGVLEGPQHF
j_call: TRBJ1-5; d_call: TRBD1; clone_size: many; v_call: TRBV12-3/TRBV12-4; cdr3_nt: TGTGCCAGCAGTCTTAGACAGGGAGGGCCCCAGCATTTT; cdr3_aa: CASSLRQGGPQHF
j_call: TRBJ2-7; d_call: .; clone_size: few; v_call: TRBV10-3; cdr3_nt: TGTGCCATCAGTTCCTCTACAACCGAGGGGTTTTACGAGCAGTACTTC; cdr3_aa: CAISSSTTEGFYEQYF
j_call: TRBJ2-3; d_call: .; clone_size: many; v_call: TRBV12-3/TRBV12-4; cdr3_nt: TGTGCCAGCAGTTTAGCGCGAACCCCCTCCCCGCAGTATTTT; cdr3_aa: CASSLARTPSPQYF
j_call: TRBJ2-6; d_call: .; clone_size: many; v_call: TRBV11-2; cdr3_nt: TGTGCCAGCAGCTTAGCTCGCTTAGGCTCCGGGGCCAACGTCCTGACTTTC; cdr3_aa: CASSLARLGSGANVLTF
j_call: TRBJ2-3; d_call: TRBD2; clone_size: few; v_call: TRBV9; cdr3_nt: TGTGCCAGCAGCGAGAACGGACTAGGCACAGATACGCAGTATTTT; cdr3_aa: CASSENGLGTDTQYF
j_call: TRBJ2-1; d_call: TRBD1; clone_size: many; v_call: TRBV5-5; cdr3_nt: TGTGCCAGCAGCTTATACAGGGGCTATGGCAATGAGCAGTTCTTC; cdr3_aa: CASSLYRGYGNEQFF
j_call: TRBJ2-2; d_call: .; clone_size: many; v_call: TRBV7-2; cdr3_nt: TGTGCCAGCAGCCGCACGGCCAGCACCGGGGAGCTGTTTTTT; cdr3_aa: CASSRTASTGELFF
j_call: TRBJ2-5; d_call: TRBD2; clone_size: few; v_call: TRBV20-1; cdr3_nt: TGCAGTGCGTCGACCTCCTTACTAGCGGTGCAAGAGACCCAGTACTTC; cdr3_aa: CSASTSLLAVQETQYF
j_call: TRBJ2-1; d_call: TRBD2; clone_size: .; v_call: TRBV6-2/TRBV6-3; cdr3_nt: TGTGCCAGCACCCTAGCGGGCTCCTACAATGAGCAGTTCTTC; cdr3_aa: CASTLAGSYNEQFF
j_call: TRBJ2-7; d_call: TRBD2; clone_size: many; v_call: TRBV6-2/TRBV6-3; cdr3_nt: TGTGCCAGCAGTTACTCGACGGCTAGCGGGACTTCACCCTCCTACGAGCAGTACTTC; cdr3_aa: CASSYSTASGTSPSYEQYF
j_call: TRBJ2-5; d_call: .; clone_size: few; v_call: TRBV28; cdr3_nt: TGTGCCAGCAAGAACTGGGAGACCCAGTACTTC; cdr3_aa: CASKNWETQYF
j_call: TRBJ2-3; d_call: .; clone_size: many; v_call: TRBV7-6; cdr3_nt: TGTGCCAGCAGGAGTCTTAGCGGTACTAGCACAGATACGCAGTATTTT; cdr3_aa: CASRSLSGTSTDTQYF
j_call: TRBJ2-7; d_call: .; clone_size: many; v_call: TRBV28; cdr3_nt: TGTGCCAGCGAGCGGACATCGAGACCCACCGAGCAGTACTTC; cdr3_aa: CASERTSRPTEQYF
j_call: TRBJ2-3; d_call: .; clone_size: few; v_call: TRBV7-3; cdr3_nt: TGTGCCAGCAGCCAGGTGGGAGTGGATACGCAGTATTTT; cdr3_aa: CASSQVGVDTQYF
j_call: TRBJ1-2; d_call: .; clone_size: few; v_call: TRBV4-1; cdr3_nt: TGCGCCAGCAGCCCGACAGTATGGAACTATGGCTACACCTTC; cdr3_aa: CASSPTVWNYGYTF
j_call: TRBJ2-3; d_call: TRBD2; clone_size: many; v_call: TRBV13; cdr3_nt: TGTGCCAGCAGCCCTTTTACGGTTCGTCTAGGAGGGGAGGGGTGGACAGATACGCAGTATTTT; cdr3_aa: CASSPFTVRLGGEGWTDTQYF
j_call: TRBJ1-2; d_call: .; clone_size: many; v_call: TRBV29-1; cdr3_nt: TGCAGCGTTGATGGGGCCCGGGACGCTAACTATGGCTACACCTTC; cdr3_aa: CSVDGARDANYGYTF
j_call: TRBJ2-1; d_call: TRBD2; clone_size: few; v_call: TRBV7-7; cdr3_nt: TGTGCCAGCAGCTTGGGACTAACAACAGGCAATGAGCAGTTCTTC; cdr3_aa: CASSLGLTTGNEQFF
j_call: TRBJ2-3; d_call: TRBD2; clone_size: many; v_call: TRBV29-1; cdr3_nt: TGCAGCGTTGACCGGACTAGCGGCACAGATACGCAGTATTTT; cdr3_aa: CSVDRTSGTDTQYF
j_call: TRBJ1-5; d_call: .; clone_size: .; v_call: TRBV7-2; cdr3_nt: TGTGCCAGCAGCTTAGGGGCGTTGAGGAATCAGCCCCAGCATTTT; cdr3_aa: CASSLGALRNQPQHF
j_call: TRBJ2-2; d_call: .; clone_size: few; v_call: TRBV12-3/TRBV12-4; cdr3_nt: TGTGCCAGCCGTGGATCATACGGCACCGGGGAGCTGTTTTTT; cdr3_aa: CASRGSYGTGELFF
j_call: TRBJ2-3; d_call: TRBD2; clone_size: few; v_call: TRBV6-1; cdr3_nt: TGTGCCAGCAGTGCGACTAGCGGGGGTAGCACAGATACGCAGTATTTT; cdr3_aa: CASSATSGGSTDTQYF
j_call: TRBJ2-2; d_call: .; clone_size: few; v_call: TRBV9; cdr3_nt: TGTGCCAGCAGCCGACTTGACGGGGAGCTGTTTTTT; cdr3_aa: CASSRLDGELFF
j_call: TRBJ2-3; d_call: TRBD2; clone_size: many; v_call: TRBV5-1; cdr3_nt: TGCGCCAGCAGCTTGGCGCGGGAGACATATACGCAGTATTTT; cdr3_aa: CASSLARETYTQYF
j_call: TRBJ1-5; d_call: .; clone_size: few; v_call: TRBV6-5; cdr3_nt: TGTGCCAGCAGTTACAGGTTCCCGGCAGATAGCAATCAGCCCCAGCATTTT; cdr3_aa: CASSYRFPADSNQPQHF